The 4 T cell receptor beta chains in this list originate from one sample, sequenced in a study of shared clonotypes between healthy human individuals (TCRdb year 2020). The library relied on the immunoSEQ multiplex PCR assay. Here the immuneACCESS table is served through TCRdb, limited to in-frame sequences with V and J called. Missing clones are a known gap in these copies; in checked studies unresolved V genes cover under half, and the rest lacks a known reason. The table for this sample lists roughly 640,000 clones; roughly 70% of them were counted only once. 1.7% of the sample lies in the top ten. The sequenced material came from memory CD4+ T cells sorted from blood. Explained via the paper, the cell subset or site label denotes: CD45RA-negative fraction. These TCRs come from a woman aged 30 to 39 in good health.

The chain is built from TRBV6-1 and TRBJ1-4; D possibly corresponds to TRBD1 (5 bases). The length of the CDR3 is 15 residues. V lost 7 bases, J lost 0 bases, and 12 bases lay in between. Germline V CDR1 and CDR2: MNHNS, SASEGT. This chain's CDR3 is CASTGRGATNEKLFF. In DNA form, the CDR3 reads TGTGCCAGCACGGGACGGGGTGCAACTAATGAAAAACTGTTTTTT.

The chain recombines TRBV10-3 with TRBJ2-5; 14 bases match TRBD2. Germline V CDR1 and CDR2: ENHRY, SYGVKD. J lost 4 bases, V lost 3 bases, and 4 bases had no gene match. The CDR3 contains 16 residues. CDR3 in amino acids: CAISDPGLAGGETQYF. The DNA for the CDR3 is TGTGCCATCAGTGACCCCGGACTAGCGGGAGGAGAGACCCAGTACTTC.

The genes are TRBV4-1 and TRBJ2-3; D ambiguous. Germline V gene lookup returns CDR1 MGHRA and CDR2 YSYEKL. Trimming took off 2 bases at V and 4 bases at J, with 10 bases between the two ends. The length of the CDR3 is 14 residues. The CDR3: CASSQQRLADTQYF. The CDR3 DNA sequence: TGCGCCAGCAGCCAACAAAGGTTGGCAGATACGCAGTATTTT.

J is TRBJ2-3 and V is TRBV7-2, with D unclear. CDR1 and CDR2 (germline): SGHTA, FQGNSA. The CDR3 totals 17 residues. Trimming took off 0 bases at V and 6 bases at J, with 19 bases between the two ends. CDR3 DNA: TGTGCCAGCAGCTTAGCTCGGCTCGGCAGCCTCCCGGATACGCAGTATTTT. It encodes CASSLARLGSLPDTQYF.